These 18 T cell receptor beta chains were sequenced from one sample in a study of blood T cell repertoires in COVID-19. Data came from immunoSEQ multiplex PCR; TCRdb stores just in-frame clones and leaves some out. The sample has 70,000 to 90,000 clones, 88% seen once; the top ten hold approximately 46%. Sample: peripheral blood. The receptors originated from a human donor in a cohort sampled during active COVID-19.

This clone was recorded only once. The chain links TRBV2 to TRBJ1-1; D is undetermined. This CDR3 comprises 11 residues. The germline V gene has CDR1 SNHLY and CDR2 FYNNEI. V lost 7 bases and J lost 2, with 5 bases in between. CDR3 loop: CASTLNTEAFF. The CDR3 bases are TGTGCCAGCACCTTAAACACTGAAGCTTTCTTT.

This clone came up once. The chain employs TRBV4-3 and TRBJ1-4; possibly TRBD1 for D (5 bases). Trimming took 3 bases from V and 5 from J, leaving 16 bases between them. This CDR3 has 16 amino acids. The germline V gene encodes CDR1 LGHNA and CDR2 YSLEER. CDR3 sequence reads: CASSQGWTGGNEKLFF. The CDR3 region has the DNA TGCGCCAGCAGCCAGGGATGGACGGGGGGAAATGAAAAACTGTTTTTT.

This clone appeared a single time. This chain joins TRBV7-8 and TRBJ2-3; 11 bases fit TRBD2. Looked up from germline, CDR1 is SGHVS and CDR2 is FQNEAQ. The CDR3 contains 20 residues. After removal of 1 base from V and 7 bases from J, the junction contained 19 bases not matched to a gene. CDR3 in DNA: TGTGCCAGCAGCTTAGAATGGTCGAGGACTAGCGGGTTTGCGAGTAATACGCAGTATTTT. Translation gives CASSLEWSRTSGFASNTQYF.

The V call is TRBV6-6, the J call TRBJ2-5, with 10 bases that match TRBD1. V shed 5 bases, J shed 3 bases, and the junction held 6 bases outside the gene matches. Germline V gene data show CDR1 as MNHNY and CDR2 as SVGAGI (reference sequence). CDR3 length: 15 residues. CDR3 protein: CASSLPGQGKETQYF. DNA of the CDR3: TGTGCCAGCAGTCTTCCGGGACAGGGGAAAGAGACCCAGTACTTC.

The chain combines TRBV2 with TRBJ2-2, with TRBD2 matching 11 bases. The CDR3 runs to 15 residues. Germline V lookup: CDR1 SNHLY, CDR2 FYNNEI. V lost 7 bases and J lost 7; bases outside the gene matches: 8. CDR3 residues: CASTPSSGGNGELFF. CDR3 bases: TGTGCCAGCACCCCTTCTAGCGGGGGGAACGGGGAGCTGTTTTTT. Based on the CDR3 plus reference TRBV2 and TRBJ2-2, the full variable domain is EPEVTQTPSHQVTQMGQEVILRCVPISNHLYFYWYRQILGQKVEFLVSFYNNEISEKSEIFDDQFSVERPDGSNFTLKIRSTKLEDSAMYFCASTPSSGGNGELFFGEGSRLTVL.

The chain employs TRBV5-4 and TRBJ2-1; TRBD2 matches 11 bases. This CDR3 contains 16 residues. Germline-derived CDR1 and CDR2 are SGHNT and YYREEE (reference sequence). V lost 5 bases, J lost 7 bases, and 11 bases stayed unmatched. The CDR3 DNA sequence: TGTGCCAGCAGTTCGGGAACTAGCGGGAGCTTGAATGAGCAGTTCTTC. Residues: CASSSGTSGSLNEQFF.

The DNA of the CDR3 is TGTGCCAGCAGTCCCCTAGACAGGGACATAGGGCAGTTCTTC. Protein sequence: CASSPLDRDIGQFF. The rearrangement uses TRBV28 and TRBJ2-1, with 7 bases fitting TRBD1. Germline-derived CDR1 and CDR2 are MDHEN and SYDVKM. The CDR3 totals 14 residues. Trimming removed 5 bases from V and 12 bases from J; junction bases left unmatched: 13.

The chain uses TRBV2 and TRBJ1-4, with 9 bases identical to TRBD1. Germline loops: CDR1 SNHLY, CDR2 FYNNEI. V lost 1 base and J lost 3; bases outside the gene matches: 6. This CDR3 comprises 17 residues. CDR3 coding DNA: TGTGCCAGCAGTGAAGGATGGACAGGGGATTCTAATGAAAAACTGTTTTTT. Amino acids: CASSEGWTGDSNEKLFF.

The chain couples TRBV6-6 to TRBJ1-1; no firm D call. Germline lookup yields CDR1 MNHNY and CDR2 SVGAGI (reference sequence). The V and J ends lost 0 bases and 8 bases respectively, with 7 bases between them. The CDR3 loop spans 12 amino acids. The CDR3 bases are TGTGCCAGCAGTTACTCGAGTCGCGAAGCTTTCTTT. Translated: CASSYSSREAFF.

This chain joins TRBV5-8 and TRBJ1-1; TRBD1 might be the D (5 bases). The V gene's germline CDR1 is SGHTS and CDR2 YDEGEE. Trimming shortened V by 4 bases and J by 1 base, and 8 bases separated the two germline ends. The CDR3 loop spans 13 amino acids. In DNA, the CDR3 is TGTGCCAGCAGCCCGGGGGGGAACACTGAAGCTTTCTTT. Translating gives CASSPGGNTEAFF.

The V call is TRBV6-2 or TRBV6-3, the J call TRBJ1-6; D call uncertain. This CDR3 is built from 11 residues. The V end lost 4 bases, the J end lost 17 bases, and 12 bases lay between the germline ends. Germline V gene lookup returns CDR1 MNHEY and CDR2 SVGEGT. CDR3 sequence (DNA): TGTGCCAGCAGTTCCGGTTTTTCGTTCCACTTT. Translated, it gives CASSSGFSFHF.

V usage is TRBV7-8 and J usage is TRBJ2-2; a weak D match, TRBD2 (6 bases). The CDR3 is made up of 16 amino acids. Trimming stripped 6 bases from V and 0 bases from J, with 14 bases between. The germline CDR1 and CDR2 sequences are SGHVS and FQNEAQ. CDR3 DNA: TGTGCCAGCAGTTACTCTAGCGTACCGAACACCGGGGAGCTGTTTTTT. As protein: CASSYSSVPNTGELFF. The whole variable domain, filled in from reference TRBV7-8 and TRBJ2-2, reads GAGVSQSPRYKVAKRGQDVALRCDPISGHVSLFWYQQALGQGPEFLTYFQNEAQLDKSGLPSDRFFAERPEGSVSTLKIQRTQQEDSAVYLCASSYSSVPNTGELFFGEGSRLTVL.

The chain employs TRBV11-3 and TRBJ1-1; 9 bases are a match to TRBD1. Germline values: CDR1 SGHNT, CDR2 YENEEA. V dropped 5 bases and J dropped 4; count of bases not matched to a gene: 2. The CDR3 has 13 residues. CDR3 sequence (DNA): TGTGCCAGCAGCCCGGACAGGGGCACTGAAGCTTTCTTT. Translating it yields CASSPDRGTEAFF. Combining the CDR3 with reference TRBV11-3 and TRBJ1-1 gives the whole variable domain EAGVVQSPRYKIIEKKQPVAFWCNPISGHNTLYWYLQNLGQGPELLIRYENEEAVDDSQLPKDRFSAERLKGVDSTLKIQPAELGDSAVYLCASSPDRGTEAFFGQGTRLTVV.

The V and J genes are TRBV13 and TRBJ1-1; 7 bases fit TRBD1. Germline V gene sequence: CDR1 PRHDT, CDR2 FYEKMQ (reference sequence). J gave up 2 bases and V 1 base, and 4 bases lay outside the gene matches. The length of the CDR3 is 15 residues. CDR3 sequence reads: CASSLETGSNTEAFF. The CDR3 bases are TGTGCCAGCAGCTTAGAGACAGGGTCAAACACTGAAGCTTTCTTT.

This chain uses TRBV6-1 with TRBJ2-4, with 14 bases lining up with TRBD2. This CDR3 region has 17 residues. Unmatched junction bases numbered 6, after V lost 1 base and J lost 7 bases. Germline V gene data show CDR1 as MNHNS and CDR2 as SASEGT. The CDR3 nucleotides are TGTGCCAGCAGTGAAGTGACTAGCGGGGGGGCTAAGAACATTCAGTACTTC. This gives the protein CASSEVTSGGAKNIQYF.

The chain carries TRBV6-6 and TRBJ2-3, with 8 bases matching TRBD2. The CDR3 consists of 15 residues. V shed 2 bases and J 4 bases; nucleotides not matched to a gene: 5. CDR1 is MNHNY, CDR2 SVGAGI, per germline (reference sequence). Here the CDR3 reads CASSYTGGPADTQYF. The CDR3 region has the DNA TGTGCCAGCAGTTACACGGGAGGGCCCGCAGATACGCAGTATTTT.

This chain links TRBV12-5 with TRBJ2-7; the match to TRBD2 covers 7 bases. Germline lookup yields CDR1 LGHNT and CDR2 FRNRAP. This CDR3 has 16 amino acids. With 1 base clipped from V and 5 bases from J, the junction kept 11 bases outside the gene matches. The CDR3 reads CASGLEVGSGIHEQYF. DNA of the CDR3: TGTGCTAGTGGTTTGGAGGTCGGAAGCGGGATTCACGAGCAGTACTTC.

This clone was found once. This chain uses TRBV7-2 with TRBJ2-2, with TRBD1 matching 9 bases. V lost 5 bases to trimming and J lost 3 bases; unmatched junction nucleotides: 13. CDR3 length: 18 residues. Germline values: CDR1 SGHTA, CDR2 FQGNSA. CDR3 in DNA: TGTGCCAGCAGCACCCGAACAGGGGGCTCTTGGTACACCGGGGAGCTGTTTTTT. Its translation: CASSTRTGGSWYTGELFF.